The 20 T cell receptor beta chains listed next were all sequenced from one sample in a study of blood T cell repertoires in COVID-19 (dated by TCRdb to the early 2020s). Library creation used the immunoSEQ multiplex PCR assay. TCRdb provides this immuneACCESS table in a form limited to in-frame rearrangements. Some clones are lacking; in checked studies, under half of them reflect an unresolved V gene, and why the rest are absent is not known. A total of about 370,000 clones appear in this sample, roughly nine tenths of them only once. Clones ranked in the top ten supply 1% of the sample. Sequenced sample: PBMCs or T cells enriched from blood (not recorded which). The receptors were gathered from a man between 18 and 29 years old who had recovered from COVID-19.

The chain recombines TRBV7-2 with TRBJ1-1; TRBD1 aligns across 8 bases. This CDR3 has 15 residues. Germline-derived CDR1 and CDR2 are SGHTA and FQGNSA. V trimming: 2 bases; J trimming: 3 bases; junction bases outside the gene matches: 5. The DNA of the CDR3 is TGTGCCAGCAGCTTAAGCAGGGGGCAGTACACTGAAGCTTTCTTT. Its protein is CASSLSRGQYTEAFF.

The V call is TRBV30, the J call TRBJ2-7; 10 positions match TRBD2. The CDR3 loop spans 16 amino acids. Germline V gene data show CDR1 as GTSNPN and CDR2 as SVGIG (reference sequence). Trimming took 3 bases from V and 4 from J; bases not matched to a gene: 12. In DNA, the CDR3 is TGTGCCTGGAGCGCAATCCAGCGGGAGGGCCGGTACGAGCAGTACTTC. It encodes CAWSAIQREGRYEQYF. The full variable domain, completed using reference TRBV30 and TRBJ2-7, is SQTIHQWPATLVQPVGSPLSLECTVEGTSNPNLYWYRQAAGRGLQLLFYSVGIGQISSEVPQNLSASRPQDRQFILSSKKLLLSDSGFYLCAWSAIQREGRYEQYFGPGTRLTVT.

This chain joins TRBV29-1 and TRBJ1-2, with 8 bases fitting TRBD1. Germline lookup yields CDR1 SQVTM and CDR2 ANQGSEA. The CDR3 has 14 residues. With 7 bases clipped from V and 3 bases from J, the junction kept 10 bases outside the gene matches. The CDR3 region has the DNA TGCAGCGCAAGGGGCAGGGGGCTTGACTATGGCTACACCTTC. As protein: CSARGRGLDYGYTF.

The chain joins TRBV24-1 to TRBJ2-2; D is perhaps TRBD1 (6 bases). V lost 3 bases and J lost 4, with 17 bases in between. CDR3 length equals 17 residues. The germline V gene encodes CDR1 KGHDR and CDR2 SFDVKD. The CDR3 region has the DNA TGTGCCACCAGTGATATCCAGGGGCCCGCGAGCACCGGGGAGCTGTTTTTT. This gives the protein CATSDIQGPASTGELFF.

The sample holds a few counts of this clone. V is TRBV24-1 and J is TRBJ2-5; TRBD1 is a possible D gene (8 bases). This CDR3 is built from 15 residues. The V end lost 4 bases, the J end lost 3 bases, and 14 bases lay between the germline ends. Germline values: CDR1 KGHDR, CDR2 SFDVKD. The CDR3 region has the DNA TGTGCCACCAGTGAGGGGGGGACAGGAAAAGAGACCCAGTACTTC. This translates into CATSEGGTGKETQYF.

This clone has only a few counts. The chain carries TRBV10-1 and TRBJ1-1; D is unclear. The V gene lost 5 bases and the J gene lost 3 bases, with 13 bases spanning the gap. Germline V gene sequence: CDR1 WNHNN, CDR2 SYGVQD (reference sequence). There are 14 residues in the CDR3. The CDR3 coding sequence is TGCGCCAGCAGTCCCGGGGAGGGCCACACTGAAGCTTTCTTT. This translates into CASSPGEGHTEAFF.

The rearrangement uses TRBV6-2 or TRBV6-3 and TRBJ2-7, with 10 nucleotides matching TRBD1. V shed 5 bases and J 1 base; nucleotides not matched to a gene: 8. Germline V lookup: CDR1 MNHEY, CDR2 SVGEGT. This CDR3 is built from 16 residues. The CDR3 spells CASSTVGQGFSYEQYF. CDR3 DNA sequence: TGTGCCAGCAGTACCGTGGGACAGGGGTTTTCCTACGAGCAGTACTTC.

The chain uses TRBV5-1 and TRBJ1-1, with D uncertain. V was trimmed by 1 base and J by 1 base, leaving 8 bases between them. Germline-derived CDR1 and CDR2 are SGHRS and YFSETQ. The CDR3 is 14 residues long. The CDR3 DNA reads as TGCGCCAGCAGCTTGACAGATTCGAACACTGAAGCTTTCTTT. This encodes CASSLTDSNTEAFF.

This rearrangement joins TRBV4-2 to TRBJ2-1; the match to TRBD2 covers 12 bases. The ends lost 4 bases at V and 7 bases at J; junction bases unmatched: 5. The CDR3 is made up of 15 amino acids. CDR1 LGHNA and CDR2 YNFKEQ come from the germline V gene. CDR3 in amino acids: CASSLGTSGFNEQFF. Written as DNA, the CDR3 is TGTGCCAGCAGCCTCGGGACTAGCGGGTTTAATGAGCAGTTCTTC.

This chain links TRBV7-9 with TRBJ1-1; D remains ambiguous. Germline values: CDR1 SEHNR, CDR2 FQNEAQ (reference sequence). There are 12 residues in the CDR3. The V and J ends lost 2 bases and 7 bases respectively, with 8 bases between them. This CDR3 reads CASSLPPVEAFF. The CDR3 DNA is TGTGCCAGCAGCTTACCGCCAGTTGAAGCTTTCTTT.

The V gene is TRBV13, the J gene TRBJ2-2, with 14 bases fitting TRBD2. The germline V gene encodes CDR1 PRHDT and CDR2 FYEKMQ (reference sequence). This CDR3 comprises 18 residues. After removal of 0 bases from V and 13 bases from J, the junction contained 13 bases not matched to a gene. The CDR3: CASSLGLTGTSGRKGLFF. The CDR3 DNA reads as TGTGCCAGCAGCTTAGGCTTAACCGGGACTAGCGGGAGAAAGGGGCTGTTTTTT.

This clone is a singleton in its sample. The V and J genes are TRBV27 and TRBJ1-6; no clear D gene. V was clipped by 2 bases and J by 8 bases, with 7 bases between them. The CDR3 is 13 residues long. Germline V gene sequence: CDR1 MNHEY, CDR2 SMNVEV (reference sequence). The CDR3 spells CASSLNGDSPLHF. The CDR3 DNA reads TGTGCCAGCAGTTTAAACGGGGATTCACCCCTCCACTTT.

The V gene is TRBV4-2, the J gene TRBJ2-5; 7 nucleotides match TRBD1. Germline assignment: CDR1 LGHNA and CDR2 YNFKEQ. Losses at the gene ends were 4 bases for V and 5 bases for J; bases not matched to a gene: 13. The CDR3 has 16 amino acids. CDR3 protein: CASSPYGDRPWETQYF. The CDR3 coding sequence is TGTGCCAGCAGCCCCTACGGGGACAGACCGTGGGAGACCCAGTACTTC.

Written as DNA, the CDR3 is TGCAGCGTTGAAGATAGTAGCAATGAGCAGTTCTTC. Amino acids: CSVEDSSNEQFF. The V call is TRBV29-1, the J call TRBJ2-1; D is ambiguous. CDR1 and CDR2 from the germline V gene are SQVTM and ANQGSEA. This CDR3 spans 12 amino acids. The V end lost 0 bases, the J end lost 6 bases, and 6 bases lay between the germline ends.

The chain joins TRBV7-8 to TRBJ1-2; D ambiguous. V shed 1 base and J shed 0 bases, with 6 bases lying between them. Germline V gene lookup returns CDR1 SGHVS and CDR2 FQNEAQ. The CDR3 has 14 residues. In nucleotides, the CDR3 is TGTGCCAGCAGCTTAGTCACAGCTAACTATGGCTACACCTTC. Translating it yields CASSLVTANYGYTF.

The chain carries TRBV5-4 and TRBJ2-2, with unresolved D. The V gene's germline CDR1 is SGHNT and CDR2 YYREEE (reference sequence). Trimming cost V 0 bases and J 0 bases, with 6 bases left between them. The CDR3 is made up of 15 amino acids. The CDR3 spells CASSLEETNTGELFF. CDR3 nucleotides: TGTGCCAGCAGCTTGGAGGAGACGAACACCGGGGAGCTGTTTTTT. Together with reference TRBV5-4 and TRBJ2-2, the CDR3 gives the full variable domain: ETGVTQSPTHLIKTRGQQVTLRCSSQSGHNTVSWYQQALGQGPQFIFQYYREEENGRGNFPPRFSGLQFPNYSSELNVNALELDDSALYLCASSLEETNTGELFFGEGSRLTVL.

The chain links TRBV18 to TRBJ1-5; tentative D call: TRBD1 (6 bases). CDR3 length: 15 amino acids. With 3 bases removed from V and 3 bases from J, the gap between germline ends came to 12 bases. CDR1 and CDR2 (germline): KGHSH, LQKENI. CDR3 sequence (DNA): TGTGCCAGCTCACCTCTGTGGACAGACAATCAGCCCCAGCATTTT. As protein: CASSPLWTDNQPQHF.

The chain links TRBV7-6 to TRBJ2-1; 11 bases are a match to TRBD2. The V segment lost 6 bases and the J segment 1 base; nucleotides outside the gene matches: 11. This CDR3 is built from 18 residues. Germline V gives CDR1 SGHVS, CDR2 FNYEAQ. CDR3 in DNA: TGTGCCAGCAGACCGAGGACTAGCGGGTTCTCTTCCTACAATGAGCAGTTCTTC. Residues: CASRPRTSGFSSYNEQFF. Drawing the rest from reference TRBV7-6 and TRBJ2-1, the complete variable domain is GAGVSQSPRYKVTKRGQDVALRCDPISGHVSLYWYRQALGQGPEFLTYFNYEAQQDKSGLPNDRFSAERPEGSISTLTIQRTEQRDSAMYRCASRPRTSGFSSYNEQFFGPGTRLTVL.

The CDR3 is CASCPIGGGRGPQHF. CDR3 coding DNA: TGTGCCAGCTGCCCCATAGGAGGGGGCCGCGGGCCCCAGCATTTT. The V gene is TRBV2, the J gene TRBJ1-5, with 7 bases identical to TRBD1. V lost 8 bases and J lost 9; bases outside the gene matches: 16. Germline values: CDR1 SNHLY, CDR2 FYNNEI. This CDR3 is built from 15 residues.

This chain links TRBV19 with TRBJ2-7, with 7 bases matching TRBD2. CDR3 length: 15 amino acids. J gave up 0 bases and V 7 bases, and 9 bases lay outside the gene matches. From germline, CDR1 is LNHDA and CDR2 SQIVND (reference sequence). The CDR3 sequence: CASTDLAAGSYEQYF. The CDR3 DNA reads TGTGCCAGTACCGATCTAGCGGCGGGCTCCTACGAGCAGTACTTC.